This TCR beta chain appears in the sequencing data of a study of technical replicates of blood from a handful of donors. The table came from immunoSEQ multiplex PCR; TCRdb's copy has only in-frame clones and leaves some out. The data contain about 66,000 clones, about 97% of them singletons. CDR1 and CDR2 (germline): MGHDK, SYGVNS. V lost 6 bases and J 0 bases, leaving 14 bases between the germline ends. CDR3 length: 15 residues. This rearrangement joins TRBV25-1 to TRBJ2-5, with D tentatively TRBD1 (5 bases). This TCR was sampled from a human donor in good health. Sequencing input: T cells isolated from PBMCs. For the CDR3, the DNA is TGTGCCAGCAGCGCCAGGGCTTGGTACCAAGAGACCCAGTACTTC. Protein sequence: CASSARAWYQETQYF.